These 17 T cell receptor beta chains came from one sample sequenced in a study of blood T cell repertoires in COVID-19. Generated by immunoSEQ multiplex PCR, the TCRdb table keeps only in-frame clones and is missing some. The sample lists approximately 490,000 clones, 75% to 90% seen once, with around 8% in the top ten. Material for sequencing was PBMCs or T cells enriched from blood (not recorded which). The receptors come from a woman aged 55-75 years who had recovered from COVID-19.

On this clone itself: This specimen includes other DNA sequences encoding the same CDR3. The chain carries TRBV2 and TRBJ2-6; 7 nucleotides line up with TRBD1. Germline V gene sequence: CDR1 SNHLY, CDR2 FYNNEI. With 4 bases clipped from V and 7 bases from J, the junction kept 4 bases outside the gene matches. The CDR3 covers 14 residues. Here the CDR3 reads CASSGTGQANVLTF. Written as DNA, the CDR3 is TGTGCCAGCAGTGGGACAGGCCAAGCCAACGTCCTGACTTTC.

The rearrangement joins TRBV6-5 to TRBJ2-7; maybe TRBD1 (6 bases). V was cut by 6 bases and J by 2 bases, with 8 bases left in between. The CDR3 contains 12 residues. The germline CDR1 and CDR2 sequences are MNHEY and SVGAGI. CDR3 bases: TGTGCCAGCAGAGGGACACCCTACGAGCAGTACTTC. Its translation: CASRGTPYEQYF.

The genes are TRBV9 and TRBJ1-1, with D unclear. Germline-derived CDR1 and CDR2 are SGDLS and YYNGEE. CDR3 length: 16 amino acids. V shed 4 bases and J shed 4 bases, with 20 bases lying between them. The CDR3 is CASSPAGPISGTEAFF. Written as DNA, the CDR3 is TGTGCCAGCAGCCCCGCGGGCCCCATCAGTGGCACTGAAGCTTTCTTT.

This clone was observed a single time. This chain connects TRBV10-3 to TRBJ1-2, with TRBD1 matching 10 bases. CDR3 length: 15 amino acids. The V segment lost 3 bases and the J segment 6 bases; nucleotides outside the gene matches: 7. Germline-derived CDR1 and CDR2 are ENHRY and SYGVKD. In DNA, the CDR3 is TGTGCCATCAGTGACCGGGACAGGGGTTGGGATGGCTACACCTTC. Protein product: CAISDRDRGWDGYTF.

This chain connects TRBV5-4 to TRBJ2-2; 7 bases match TRBD2. Looked up from germline, CDR1 is SGHNT and CDR2 is YYREEE (reference sequence). The CDR3 spans 12 residues. CDR3 sequence (DNA): TGTGTAGGGAGGGGTGGAACCGGGGAGCTGTTTTTT. Amino acids: CVGRGGTGELFF.

The chain carries TRBV2 and TRBJ2-2; TRBD2 aligns across 13 bases. The CDR3 is 17 amino acids. The trim removed 5 bases at V and 5 bases at J, leaving 8 bases unmatched. CDR1 is SNHLY, CDR2 FYNNEI, per germline. The CDR3 region has the DNA TGTGCCAGCAGTCGACTAGCGGGGGGCCTCATTACCGGGGAGCTGTTTTTT. Translated, it gives CASSRLAGGLITGELFF.

The chain carries TRBV7-7 and TRBJ2-1, with 11 bases fitting TRBD2. With 5 bases clipped from V and 4 bases from J, the junction kept 4 bases outside the gene matches. The CDR3 runs 15 residues. Looked up from germline, CDR1 is SSHAT and CDR2 is FNYEAQ (reference sequence). CDR3 sequence reads: CASSRSGGEYNEQFF. CDR3 coding DNA: TGTGCCAGCAGCCGTAGCGGGGGGGAGTACAATGAGCAGTTCTTC.

The rearrangement uses TRBV5-1 and TRBJ1-2; 8 bases agree with TRBD1. The CDR3 loop spans 14 amino acids. Germline-derived CDR1 and CDR2 are SGHRS and YFSETQ. The trim removed 4 bases at V and 3 bases at J, leaving 5 bases unmatched. This CDR3 reads CASSLDRAHYGYTF. In DNA, the CDR3 is TGCGCCAGCAGCCTGGACAGGGCCCACTATGGCTACACCTTC.

This clone was seen a few times. Other DNA sequences in the same sample also yield this CDR3. V is TRBV18 and J is TRBJ2-1, with a tentative D call TRBD1 (5 bases). V was pared by 6 bases and J by 7 bases, with 10 bases between. The CDR3 totals 12 residues. The germline V gene encodes CDR1 KGHSH and CDR2 LQKENI. Here the CDR3 reads CASSGKGNEQFF. The CDR3 DNA is TGTGCCAGCTCCGGTAAGGGGAATGAGCAGTTCTTC.

V gene TRBV14 combines with J gene TRBJ1-2; D is perhaps TRBD1 (6 bases). In germline, CDR1 is SGHDN, CDR2 FVKESK. Trimming shortened V by 1 base and J by 8 bases, and 14 bases separated the two germline ends. The CDR3 covers 14 residues. The CDR3 loop is CASSQVGGAEGYTF. Written as DNA, the CDR3 is TGTGCCAGCAGCCAAGTAGGGGGGGCGGAAGGCTACACCTTC. Based on the CDR3 plus reference TRBV14 and TRBJ1-2, the full variable domain is EAGVTQFPSHSVIEKGQTVTLRCDPISGHDNLYWYRRVMGKEIKFLLHFVKESKQDESGMPNNRFLAERTGGTYSTLKVQPAELEDSGVYFCASSQVGGAEGYTFGSGTRLTVV.

V usage is TRBV27 and J usage is TRBJ2-3; 9 bases are a match to TRBD2. CDR3 length: 13 amino acids. Germline CDR1 is MNHEY and CDR2 is SMNVEV (reference sequence). V lost 8 bases, J lost 5 bases, and 5 bases stayed unmatched. The CDR3 DNA follows: TGTGCCAGCGGCGGGGGGGCATTAGATACGCAGTATTTT. Protein sequence: CASGGGALDTQYF.

The rearrangement uses TRBV6-5 and TRBJ2-7, with 9 bases identical to TRBD1. Germline assignment: CDR1 MNHEY and CDR2 SVGAGI. The CDR3 length is 15 residues. V dropped 4 bases and J dropped 3; count of bases not matched to a gene: 7. The CDR3 reads CASSFGQGNLYEQYV. The CDR3 bases are TGTGCCAGCAGTTTCGGACAGGGGAACCTCTACGAGCAGTACGTC.

The chain links TRBV7-9 to TRBJ2-1, with 8 bases matching TRBD2. V was clipped by 3 bases and J by 5 bases; unmatched bases: 3. Germline CDR1 SEHNR, CDR2 FQNEAQ (reference sequence). This CDR3 has 14 residues. CDR3 residues: CASSFSGGDNEQFF. The CDR3 DNA follows: TGTGCCAGCAGCTTTTCGGGAGGGGACAATGAGCAGTTCTTC.

This chain connects TRBV24-1 to TRBJ1-2; 7 bases are a match to TRBD1. The V and J ends lost 0 bases and 4 bases, in that order; junction bases with no gene match: 4. In germline, CDR1 is KGHDR, CDR2 SFDVKD. The CDR3 has 15 residues. CDR3 sequence reads: CATSDLPGGIYGYTF. Here the CDR3 DNA reads TGTGCCACCAGTGATTTGCCAGGGGGAATCTATGGCTACACCTTC.

The chain uses TRBV5-1 and TRBJ2-6; D unclear. This CDR3 is built from 15 residues. Per the germline V gene, CDR1 is SGHRS and CDR2 is YFSETQ. The V end was cut by 0 bases, the J end by 0 bases, with 4 bases between. The CDR3 DNA reads as TGCGCCAGCAGCTTGGCAAACTCTGGGGCCAACGTCCTGACTTTC. It is translated as CASSLANSGANVLTF. The entire variable domain, with the rest obtained from reference TRBV5-1 and TRBJ2-6, is as follows: KAGVTQTPRYLIKTRGQQVTLSCSPISGHRSVSWYQQTPGQGLQFLFEYFSETQRNKGNFPGRFSGRQFSNSRSEMNVSTLELGDSALYLCASSLANSGANVLTFGAGSRLTVL.

The J gene is TRBJ2-3, the V gene TRBV11-2, with D perhaps matching TRBD2 (5 bases). Trimming cost V 5 bases and J 0 bases, with 12 bases left between them. Germline assignment: CDR1 SGHAT and CDR2 FQNNGV. The CDR3 contains 15 residues. Here the CDR3 reads CASSRRDTSTDTQYF. The DNA for the CDR3 is TGTGCCAGCAGCCGCCGGGATACTAGCACAGATACGCAGTATTTT.

Concerning this clone itself: The sample has other DNA sequences that encode this CDR3 too. This sequence joins TRBV5-1 and TRBJ2-7; the match to TRBD2 covers 11 bases. V lost 2 bases, J lost 2 bases, and 3 bases stayed unmatched. The CDR3 runs to 15 residues. Germline lookup yields CDR1 SGHRS and CDR2 YFSETQ. CDR3 nucleotide sequence: TGCGCCAGCAGCTTAGGACTAGCGGGCGCCTACGAGCAGTACTTC. Its translation: CASSLGLAGAYEQYF.